Shown below are 3 T cell receptor beta chains from a single sample sequenced in a study of T cell changes during pregnancy in multiple sclerosis. Using immunoSEQ multiplex PCR, the repertoire was profiled, and TCRdb retains in-frame clones only, with some absent. In the table there are about 30,000 clones, around 87% of which are singletons. Here the sequenced sample was CD4+ T cells from peripheral blood mononuclear cells, taken in the third trimester of pregnancy. These receptors originate from a female donor in good health, enrolled as a control in a pregnancy study.

The J gene is TRBJ1-5, the V gene TRBV7-2, with 10 bases matching TRBD1. V lost 6 bases to trimming and J lost 0 bases; unmatched junction nucleotides: 14. Germline V gene sequence: CDR1 SGHTA, CDR2 FQGNSA. CDR3 length equals 19 residues. As DNA, the CDR3 is TGTGCCAGCAGGGATAGCGCCGGGACAGGGGCCTATAGCAATCAGCCCCAGCATTTT. Translating it yields CASRDSAGTGAYSNQPQHF.

The genes are TRBV7-2 and TRBJ1-4; 8 bases align to TRBD1. There are 19 residues in the CDR3. The germline CDR1 and CDR2 sequences are SGHTA and FQGNSA. J lost 3 bases, V lost 4 bases, and 16 bases had no gene match. CDR3 sequence reads: CASSSLTGGLLPANEKLFF. As DNA, the CDR3 is TGTGCCAGCAGCTCACTCACAGGGGGTCTCCTGCCGGCTAATGAAAAACTGTTTTTT.

The chain joins TRBV11-3 to TRBJ2-1; maybe TRBD2 (6 bases). V lost 1 base, J lost 14 bases, and 15 bases lay in between. This CDR3 comprises 13 residues. Germline CDR1 and CDR2: SGHNT and YENEEA. This chain's CDR3 is CASSLGEVGAKFF. CDR3 nucleotides: TGTGCCAGCAGCTTAGGGGAGGTTGGAGCAAAGTTCTTC.